This T cell receptor (beta chain) emerged from a study of cytomegalovirus exposure and HLA in healthy donors. Study-wide results and caveats: The authors later linked a missense DCLRE1C variant to TCR beta V- and J-gene trimming.

PCR employed 60 Vbeta and 13 Jbeta primers. Sequenced by immunoSEQ multiplex PCR; TCRdb stores in-frame clones only, minus some. The table lists fewer than 150,000 clones, 79% of them singletons, with approximately 6.2% in the top ten. The CDR3 consists of 14 residues. CDR1 GTSNPN and CDR2 SVGIG come from the germline V gene (reference sequence). J lost 5 bases, V lost 1 base, and 7 bases had no gene match. Remarks on this clone: Its specificity is unknown.

Donors showed nominal health when sampled, although they likely had unrecorded immune exposures. The sequence was obtained from a man in his forties in good health and CMV-seropositive. Sequencing was done on a sample of PBMCs. The chain uses TRBV30 and TRBJ2-7, with 8 positions matching TRBD1. CDR3 amino acids: CAWSEGTGIDEQYF. For the CDR3, the DNA is TGTGCCTGGAGTGAGGGGACAGGTATTGACGAGCAGTACTTC.